One sample yielded the 32 T cell receptor beta chains listed below, sequenced in a study of tumor-infiltrating lymphocytes in oesophageal squamous cell carcinoma. TCRdb reprocessed the PCR reads via MiXCR and lists one record per CDR3 protein. Among around 15,000 distinct CDR3 sequences listed, roughly 55% were seen once. Sample: esophageal tumor tissue. The receptors were gathered from a male donor with esophageal squamous cell carcinoma.

The chain has TRBV7-6 and TRBJ2-1; unclear D gene. Germline V gives CDR1 SGHVS, CDR2 FNYEAQ. Trimming cost V 4 bases and J 8 bases, with 18 bases left between them. This CDR3 comprises 15 residues. CDR3: CASSSGRLDGDEQFF. CDR3 DNA: TGTGCCAGCAGCTCGGGCAGGCTGGATGGGGATGAGCAGTTCTTC.

In nucleotides, the CDR3 is TGTGCCAGCAGCTTAGGTGGTGGCTCTCAAGAGACCCAGTACTTC. It yields the protein CASSLGGGSQETQYF. This chain connects TRBV7-3 to TRBJ2-1, with D uncertain. The assigned J gene may be wrong: the sequence end matches TRBJ2-5 better. The CDR3 extends over 15 amino acids. CDR1 is SGHTA and CDR2 is FQGTGA in the germline V gene.

In this sample, this clonotype turned up a few times. The V call is TRBV11-3, the J call TRBJ2-5; 7 nucleotides agree with TRBD2. The CDR3 totals 15 residues. Trimming removed 3 bases from V and 2 bases from J; junction bases left unmatched: 6. Germline CDR1 reads SGHNT; CDR2 reads YENEEA. CDR3 region: CASSLEGREQETQYF. Written as DNA, the CDR3 is TGTGCCAGCAGCTTGGAGGGGAGGGAACAAGAGACCCAGTACTTC.

By share, this clonotype counts as medium-sized. The CDR3 region has the DNA TGTGCCAGCAGAAGACAGGGGCTCACAGATACGCAGTATTTT. This encodes CASRRQGLTDTQYF. The rearrangement joins TRBV12-3 or TRBV12-4 to TRBJ2-3; 8 nucleotides line up with TRBD1. This CDR3 is built from 14 residues. With 6 bases clipped from V and 2 bases from J, the junction kept 4 bases outside the gene matches.

This clonotype was found a few times. The DNA for the CDR3 is TGTGCCAGCAGCTTAAAAGTGGCAGGGGGGAACAATGAGCAGTTCTTC. Protein product: CASSLKVAGGNNEQFF. The chain is built from TRBV7-3 and TRBJ2-1; perhaps TRBD1 as D (7 bases). CDR3 length: 16 amino acids. Trimming cost V 1 base and J 5 bases, with 15 bases left between them. CDR1 and CDR2 (germline): SGHTA, FQGTGA.

The chain has TRBV7-3 and TRBJ2-3; 9 nucleotides align to TRBD1. The J call may be incorrect, as the DNA end agrees better with TRBJ2-5. Germline lookup yields CDR1 SGHTA and CDR2 FQGTGA. This CDR3 comprises 17 residues. CDR3 DNA: TGTGCCAGCAGCTTATTACAGGGGGCCCTGTTCCAAGAGACCCAGTACTTC. Translating gives CASSLLQGALFQETQYF.

The CDR3: CASSLVLGEQYF. CDR3 in DNA: TGTGCCAGCAGCTTAGTCTTGGGCGAGCAGTACTTC. The chain recombines TRBV7-6 with TRBJ2-3; D is unclear. The assigned J gene may be wrong: the sequence end matches TRBJ2-7 better. Germline values: CDR1 SGHVS, CDR2 FNYEAQ. The CDR3 runs to 12 residues.

This clonotype came up many times. The V and J genes are TRBV6-4 and TRBJ2-6; TRBD2 matches 7 bases. The germline V gene encodes CDR1 MRHNA and CDR2 SNTAGT. Trimming at V came to 4 bases and at J to 4 bases, leaving 4 bases not matched to a gene. The CDR3 runs 15 residues. CDR3 bases: TGTGCCAGCAGTGGGAGCGGGAAGGGGGCCAACGTCCTGACTTTC. It codes for CASSGSGKGANVLTF.

The rearrangement links TRBV7-2 to TRBJ2-1, with D tentatively TRBD1 (5 bases). Per germline, CDR1 SGHTA and CDR2 FQGNSA. The CDR3 runs to 13 residues. V was trimmed by 3 bases and J by 10 bases, leaving 13 bases between them. In DNA form, the CDR3 reads TGTGCCAGCAGCTTCCAGATAAGGACAGAGCAGTTCTTC. It encodes CASSFQIRTEQFF. The entire variable domain, with the rest obtained from reference TRBV7-2 and TRBJ2-1, is as follows: GAGVSQSPSNKVTEKGKDVELRCDPISGHTALYWYRQSLGQGLEFLIYFQGNSAPDKSGLPSDRFSAERTGGSVSTLTIQRTQQEDSAVYLCASSFQIRTEQFFGPGTRLTVL.

The V call is TRBV7-3, the J call TRBJ2-2, with TRBD1 as a possible D gene (5 bases). Per germline, CDR1 SGHTA and CDR2 FQGTGA. This CDR3 spans 16 amino acids. Trimming stripped 1 base from V and 1 base from J, with 10 bases between. The CDR3 DNA is TGTGCCAGCAGCTTAAAGGTTACAGGGAACACCGGGGAGCTGTTTTTT. As protein: CASSLKVTGNTGELFF.

The chain uses TRBV11-2 and TRBJ1-3; D gene ambiguous. CDR1 SGHAT and CDR2 FQNNGV come from the germline V gene. With 2 bases removed from V and 0 bases from J, the gap between germline ends came to 17 bases. This CDR3 is built from 18 residues. CDR3 sequence (DNA): TGTGCCAGCAGCTTAAACTTTAGGCAGGCCCCCTCTGGAAACACCATATATTTT. This sequence encodes CASSLNFRQAPSGNTIYF.

The sample holds a few counts of this clonotype. This sequence joins TRBV9 and TRBJ2-3, with D maybe TRBD1 (5 bases). CDR1 SGDLS and CDR2 YYNGEE come from the germline V gene. V shed 0 bases and J shed 0 bases, with 8 bases lying between them. This CDR3 comprises 15 residues. CDR3 sequence: CASSVGGYSTDTQYF. The CDR3 DNA reads TGTGCCAGCAGCGTAGGGGGCTATAGCACAGATACGCAGTATTTT.

With regard to this clonotype: A much larger clone differs from this one at a single base, so this may be a read error. V and J are TRBV5-1 and TRBJ2-1; maybe TRBD1 (6 bases). The J call may be in error: the DNA end matches TRBJ2-7 better. CDR1 SGHRS and CDR2 YFSETQ come from the germline V gene. The CDR3 is 14 amino acids. The CDR3 sequence is CASSAGTQYNEQYF. CDR3 nucleotides: TGCGCCAGCAGCGCCGGGACACAATACAATGAGCAGTACTTC.

This clonotype is deemed medium-sized. The chain links TRBV7-3 to TRBJ1-2; no firm D call. Germline lookup yields CDR1 SGHTA and CDR2 FQGTGA. Trimming took 4 bases from V and 0 from J, leaving 6 bases between them. The length of the CDR3 is 13 residues. The CDR3 loop is CASSSRANYGYTF. Here the CDR3 DNA reads TGTGCCAGCAGCTCCAGAGCTAACTATGGCTACACCTTC.

The chain has TRBV7-6 and TRBJ2-5, with 9 nucleotides matching TRBD2. Gene TRBJ2-1 matches the end of the DNA better, so the J call may be wrong. The CDR3 has 15 residues. CDR1 and CDR2 from the germline V gene are SGHVS and FNYEAQ. The DNA for the CDR3 is TGTGCCAGCAGCTCCAGAATTAGCGGGAGCACTGAGCAGTTCTTC. Amino acids: CASSSRISGSTEQFF.

V is TRBV25-1 and J is TRBJ2-6; D gene ambiguous. The J call may be faulty, since TRBJ2-1 better matches the DNA end. Looked up from germline, CDR1 is MGHDK and CDR2 is SYGVNS. The length of the CDR3 is 15 residues. This CDR3 reads CASSAYQRNYNEQFF. The CDR3 nucleotides read TGTGCCAGCAGTGCCTACCAACGGAACTACAATGAGCAGTTCTTC.

This chain connects TRBV6-1 to TRBJ2-1, with 7 nucleotides matching TRBD2. The J call may be incorrect, as the DNA end agrees better with TRBJ2-7. Germline CDR1 reads MNHNS; CDR2 reads SASEGT. This CDR3 contains 17 residues. DNA of the CDR3: TGTGCCAGCAGGTATCCCGGGACTACCAAAACCTACAATGAGCAGTACTTC. Protein sequence: CASRYPGTTKTYNEQYF.

This clonotype was picked up many times. The chain links TRBV10-2 to TRBJ1-2; 9 bases map to TRBD1. From germline, CDR1 is WSHSY and CDR2 SAAADI. V lost 8 bases and J lost 4; bases outside the gene matches: 14. The length of the CDR3 is 16 residues. The CDR3 loop reads CASAHLPGQGGYGYTF. CDR3 coding DNA: TGCGCCAGCGCCCACCTACCGGGACAGGGTGGCTATGGCTACACCTTC.

The gene calls are TRBV2 and TRBJ1-5; perhaps TRBD1 as D (6 bases). Trimming took off 3 bases at V and 6 bases at J, with 15 bases between the two ends. CDR3 length: 15 residues. Germline V gene lookup returns CDR1 SNHLY and CDR2 FYNNEI. CDR3: CASSEESTGTQPQHF. The CDR3 DNA reads as TGTGCCAGCAGTGAGGAAAGTACAGGGACTCAGCCCCAGCATTTT.

V gene TRBV7-4 combines with J gene TRBJ2-7; D unclear. The V end was cut by 5 bases, the J end by 3 bases, with 8 bases between. Per germline, CDR1 SGHVT and CDR2 SQSDAQ. The CDR3 runs to 12 residues. The DNA of the CDR3 is TGTGCCAGCAGCCCAGCCAACTACGAGCAGTACTTC. Protein: CASSPANYEQYF.

The CDR3 reads CASSFELSGEQTSGTDTQYF. The CDR3 DNA reads as TGTGCCAGCAGTTTCGAACTTTCAGGGGAACAGACTAGCGGCACAGATACGCAGTATTTT. The gene calls are TRBV28 and TRBJ2-3; 8 positions agree with TRBD2. V lost 3 bases and J lost 1; bases outside the gene matches: 18. The CDR3 length is 20 residues. The germline V gene encodes CDR1 MDHEN and CDR2 SYDVKM.

For this clonotype: A read error is possible here, since a much larger clone lies one base away. This chain connects TRBV6-2 or TRBV6-3 to TRBJ2-1, with 8 bases identical to TRBD2. The DNA end favors TRBJ2-7, so the J call may be wrong. The CDR3 loop spans 15 amino acids. CDR1 is MNHEY, CDR2 SVGEGT, per germline. In DNA form, the CDR3 reads TGTGCCAGCAGCCTTAGCGGGGAAGCCTACAATGAGCAGTACTTC. Protein: CASSLSGEAYNEQYF.

About this clonotype itself: Likely a read error: the CDR3 ends without its conserved phenylalanine or tryptophan. The limits of the CDR3 on the DNA are not certain, so only TCRdb's listed CDR3 is given. CDR3 sequence reads: CASSRPRILGNEQYFGN. The rearrangement joins TRBV7-2 to TRBJ2-1. The CDR3 totals 17 residues, both ends included. Per germline, CDR1 SGHTA and CDR2 FQGNSA.

A single count supports this clonotype. The chain recombines TRBV11-2 with TRBJ2-1; D uncertain. The end of the DNA fits TRBJ2-7 better, so the J call may be wrong. Germline CDR1 reads SGHAT; CDR2 reads FQNNGV. The CDR3 covers 13 residues. The CDR3 bases are TGTGCCAGCAGCTTCCTGGGTAAAAACATACAGTACTTC. Amino acid sequence: CASSFLGKNIQYF.

The genes are TRBV7-8 and TRBJ1-4; D unclear. CDR1 SGHVS and CDR2 FQNEAQ come from the germline V gene. CDR3 size: 14 residues. The ends were cut back, 4 bases at V and 0 bases at J, with 6 bases in the middle. The CDR3 DNA is TGTGCCAGCAGCTCGGTCTCAACTAATGAAAAACTGTTTTTT. This gives the protein CASSSVSTNEKLFF.

J is TRBJ2-6 and V is TRBV27; D is unclear. CDR3 length: 15 residues. With 3 bases removed from V and 0 bases from J, the gap between germline ends came to 6 bases. CDR1 and CDR2 from the germline V gene are MNHEY and SMNVEV (reference sequence). The DNA for the CDR3 is TGTGCCAGCAGTTTTACAAGCTCTGGGGCCAACGTCCTGACTTTC. Translated, it gives CASSFTSSGANVLTF.

With respect to this clonotype: Given the absence of the conserved phenylalanine or tryptophan at the CDR3 end, a read error is likely. The DNA is left out, because the CDR3 cannot be placed on it with certainty; the CDR3 is given as TCRdb lists it. V and J are TRBV7-6 and TRBJ2-5; the D segment call TRBD1 is taken from the table without a DNA check. CDR1 and CDR2 from the germline V gene are SGHVS and FNYEAQ. The CDR3 is 17 residues long, counting both termini. The CDR3 loop is CASSGQDYDVWSSTSVR.

This clonotype was observed once. The V call is TRBV7-2, the J call TRBJ2-1; D remains unclear. The CDR3 runs 14 residues. Germline V gives CDR1 SGHTA, CDR2 FQGNSA. V dropped 1 base and J dropped 6 bases, with 10 bases sitting between them. The CDR3 DNA reads TGTGCCAGCAGCTTAGGTTGGCTCTCCAATGAGCAGTTCTTC. Its translation is CASSLGWLSNEQFF.

This clonotype has a handful of counts. This CDR3 is CASSLKRLVTNNEQFF. The CDR3 DNA follows: TGTGCCAGCAGCTTAAAAAGGCTAGTGACTAACAATGAGCAGTTCTTC. The chain joins TRBV7-8 to TRBJ2-5; tentatively, D is TRBD2 (5 bases). The end of the DNA fits TRBJ2-1 better, so the J call may be wrong. Germline lookup yields CDR1 SGHVS and CDR2 FQNEAQ. The CDR3 loop spans 16 amino acids.

By frequency in the sample, this clonotype is medium-sized. The chain carries TRBV6-1 and TRBJ2-6; D gene uncertain. The CDR3 contains 15 residues. Trimming removed 1 base at V and 0 bases at J, with 4 bases between. CDR1 MNHNS and CDR2 SASEGT come from the germline V gene. CDR3 bases: TGTGCCAGCAGTGAAGACAACTCTGGGGCCAACGTCCTGACTTTC. This gives the protein CASSEDNSGANVLTF.

This clonotype rates as medium-sized. Since a much larger clone is just one base distant, this may be a read error. The chain joins TRBV10-3 to TRBJ2-1; D is perhaps TRBD2 (6 bases). The end of the DNA fits TRBJ2-7 better, so the J call may be wrong. CDR1 is ENHRY and CDR2 is SYGVKD in the germline V gene. The CDR3 is 17 residues long. The CDR3 is CAITPSPGLHSYNEQYF. DNA of the CDR3: TGTGCCATCACCCCTTCCCCGGGACTTCACTCCTACAATGAGCAGTACTTC.

The V call is TRBV7-2, the J call TRBJ1-2; D unclear. Per the germline V gene, CDR1 is SGHTA and CDR2 is FQGNSA. V lost 1 base and J lost 7, with 1 base in between. The CDR3 contains 10 residues. This chain's CDR3 is CASSLVGYTF. The CDR3, as DNA: TGTGCCAGCAGCTTAGTTGGCTACACCTTC.